The source of this T cell receptor (beta chain) is a study of T cell repertoires in ileal Crohn's disease. The study, taken as a whole, reports: Compared with CD4 T cells, sorted CD8 cells carried more expanded clones. Active smokers at surgery had more clonal expansions than non-smokers.

This CDR3 has 14 amino acids. The germline V and J ends were trimmed by 0 bases and 6 bases, with 9 bases remaining between them. Looked up from germline, CDR1 is MNHEY and CDR2 is SVGAGI. Assay: immunoSEQ multiplex PCR; the TCRdb copy retains only in-frame clones and omits some. This table has around 8,100 clones, roughly 81% appearing once. As to this clone: Its matching antigen is unknown.

The sample was ileal tissue. This receptor was identified in an adult with Crohn's disease. This chain links TRBV6-5 with TRBJ2-1; D may be TRBD2 (5 bases). The CDR3 sequence: CASSYSFSGNEQFF. The CDR3 nucleotides read TGTGCCAGCAGTTACTCGTTCAGCGGCAATGAGCAGTTCTTC.